Listed here are 2 T cell receptor beta chains from one sample, sequenced in a study of cytomegalovirus exposure and HLA in healthy donors. Generated by immunoSEQ multiplex PCR, the TCRdb table keeps only in-frame clones and is missing some. Found here are around 60,000 clones, almost 97% of them singletons; the top ten hold 0.95% to 1.5%. Sequencing was carried out using PBMCs. Receptors were obtained from a woman under 30 in good health and CMV-seronegative.

The genes are TRBV4-1 and TRBJ2-3, with D possibly matching TRBD1 (6 bases). Trimming removed 1 base at V and 4 bases at J, with 12 bases between. The CDR3 spans 15 residues. Germline CDR1 is MGHRA and CDR2 is YSYEKL. CDR3: CASSQGRGFPDTQYF. The CDR3 DNA is TGCGCCAGCAGCCAAGGCAGGGGTTTCCCAGATACGCAGTATTTT.

The genes are TRBV2 and TRBJ2-7; 8 bases fit TRBD1. Germline CDR1 SNHLY, CDR2 FYNNEI. V lost 7 bases, J lost 3 bases, and 5 bases stayed unmatched. The CDR3 sequence is 13 residues long. This chain's CDR3 is CASIGQGNYEQYF. As DNA, the CDR3 is TGTGCCAGCATAGGACAGGGAAACTACGAGCAGTACTTC.